The following is a T cell receptor beta chain sequence with its context. The sample originates from a study of blood T cell repertoires in COVID-19. Germline values: CDR1 LGHNA, CDR2 YSLEER. The CDR3 has 19 residues. The junction had 11 bases not matched to a gene; V was cut back by 4 bases and J by 0 bases. The table came from immunoSEQ multiplex PCR; TCRdb's copy has only in-frame clones and leaves some out. Here the sample spans about 130,000 clones, over 75% being singletons. The chain is built from TRBV4-3 and TRBJ2-1, with 11 positions matching TRBD1. The sequence was obtained from a man aged 35-49 years with active or convalescent COVID-19. The specimen was peripheral blood. The CDR3, as DNA: TGCGCCAGCAGCCGTCGGGACAGGGGGGCTATCAGCTCCTACAATGAGCAGTTCTTC. Translation gives CASSRRDRGAISSYNEQFF.